This T cell receptor (beta chain) appears in the sequencing data of a study of CD8+ T cells in alopecia areata. Findings and caveats of the study: The study found higher clonality in lesional than normal scalp, especially in alopecia totalis/universalis.

The treatment: oral pan-JAK inhibitor, 5-10 mg twice daily. Notes on this clone: What it recognizes is unknown.

The J segment lost 0 bases and the V segment lost 4 bases, leaving 3 bases of the junction unmatched. The CDR3 runs 14 residues. Germline V CDR1 and CDR2: SGHDT, YYEEEE. RNA, once extracted, was reverse transcribed into cDNA for use as the sequencing template. TCRdb keeps only in-frame clones here, not all; method: immunoSEQ multiplex PCR. The data show 95,000 to 150,000 clones, with over 55% seen just once and around 6% held by the top ten. The clonotype was recovered from a human donor with alopecia areata. Sample: CD4+ T cells sorted from blood, taken at week 4, from a patient treated with tofacitinib. V usage is TRBV5-6 and J usage is TRBJ1-1, with 7 bases fitting TRBD1. The CDR3 here is CASSIGTVNTEAFF. CDR3 bases: TGTGCCAGCAGCATTGGGACAGTGAACACTGAAGCTTTCTTT.